Below, 31 T cell receptor beta chains from the same sample are listed, as sequenced in a study of cytomegalovirus exposure and HLA in healthy donors (dated by TCRdb to about 2017). Libraries came from the immunoSEQ multiplex PCR assay. TCRdb stores this immuneACCESS table with in-frame sequences only. Part of the clones is absent; in the studies checked, under half of the shortfall reflects unresolved V genes, and no reason is known for the rest. Present in this sample are around 200,000 clones, 80% to 90% of which were seen just once. Of the sample, around 1.2% falls within the top ten clones. What was sequenced was PBMCs. The receptors shown here come from a woman under 40 in good health and CMV-seronegative.

The V call is TRBV6-1, the J call TRBJ2-7; 7 bases are a match to TRBD1. The J segment lost 3 bases and the V segment lost 2 bases, leaving 7 bases of the junction unmatched. Germline V gives CDR1 MNHNS, CDR2 SASEGT. This CDR3 comprises 15 residues. CDR3 DNA sequence: TGTGCCAGCAGTGAATTGACAGGGCGTCTCTACGAGCAGTACTTC. Translated, it gives CASSELTGRLYEQYF.

The rearrangement links TRBV19 to TRBJ1-4, with D perhaps matching TRBD1 (5 bases). The CDR3 sequence is 14 residues long. V lost 5 bases and J lost 7, with 14 bases in between. The germline V gene has CDR1 LNHDA and CDR2 SQIVND (reference sequence). The CDR3 loop is CASSVGGFAEKLFF. For the CDR3, the DNA is TGTGCCAGTAGTGTCGGGGGATTTGCTGAAAAACTGTTTTTT. The variable domain in full, completed from reference TRBV19 and TRBJ1-4, reads DGGITQSPKYLFRKEGQNVTLSCEQNLNHDAMYWYRQDPGQGLRLIYYSQIVNDFQKGDIAEGYSVSREKKESFPLTVTSAQKNPTAFYLCASSVGGFAEKLFFGSGTQLSVL.

The chain joins TRBV28 to TRBJ2-5; 9 nucleotides agree with TRBD1. The germline V gene has CDR1 MDHEN and CDR2 SYDVKM. CDR3 length equals 15 residues. V was pared by 1 base and J by 4 bases, with 4 bases of the junction left unmatched. The chain's CDR3 is CASSLYRGRGETQYF. The CDR3 DNA is TGTGCCAGCAGTTTATACAGGGGGCGGGGAGAGACCCAGTACTTC.

J is TRBJ1-1 and V is TRBV28, with a possible D match to TRBD1 (6 bases). V was clipped by 7 bases and J by 4 bases, with 16 bases between them. Germline lookup yields CDR1 MDHEN and CDR2 SYDVKM. This CDR3 comprises 14 residues. The chain's CDR3 is CASTRSGVSTEAFF. The CDR3 DNA reads TGTGCCAGCACTCGATCAGGGGTGAGCACTGAAGCTTTCTTT.

On this clone itself: This specimen includes other DNA sequences encoding the same CDR3. The gene calls are TRBV7-9 and TRBJ1-2; D is uncertain. Germline CDR1 SEHNR, CDR2 FQNEAQ (reference sequence). V was pared by 4 bases and J by 4 bases, with 7 bases between. This CDR3 is built from 12 residues. CDR3: CASSSGVYGYTF. The CDR3 nucleotides are TGTGCCAGCAGCTCCGGGGTCTATGGCTACACCTTC. Full variable domain (remainder filled in from reference TRBV7-9 and TRBJ1-2): DTGVSQNPRHKITKRGQNVTFRCDPISEHNRLYWYRQTLGQGPEFLTYFQNEAQLEKSRLLSDRFSAERPKGSFSTLEIQRTEQGDSAMYLCASSSGVYGYTFGSGTRLTVV.

The V and J genes are TRBV25-1 and TRBJ2-7; possibly TRBD2 for D (5 bases). Germline loops: CDR1 MGHDK, CDR2 SYGVNS. CDR3 length: 12 amino acids. The ends were cut back, 7 bases at V and 6 bases at J, with 13 bases in the middle. The CDR3 loop reads CASTGNPLEQYF. The DNA of the CDR3 is TGTGCCAGCACGGGGAATCCCCTCGAGCAGTACTTC.

The gene calls are TRBV18 and TRBJ1-2; D ambiguous. CDR1 is KGHSH and CDR2 is LQKENI in the germline V gene. CDR3 length equals 15 residues. The germline V and J ends were trimmed by 6 bases and 4 bases, with 18 bases remaining between them. In DNA, the CDR3 is TGTGCCAGCTCTAACATCGACAAAAAAGGCTATGGCTACACCTTC. Translation: CASSNIDKKGYGYTF.

The V call is TRBV6-6, the J call TRBJ1-2; 12 bases are a match to TRBD1. Trimming at V came to 5 bases and at J to 8 bases, leaving 6 bases not matched to a gene. The CDR3 runs to 14 residues. Germline-derived CDR1 and CDR2 are MNHNY and SVGAGI (reference sequence). CDR3 region: CASSGGQGAGGYTF. DNA for the CDR3: TGTGCCAGCAGTGGGGGACAGGGGGCGGGAGGCTACACCTTC.

This clone was picked up a small number of times. This sample also contains other DNA sequences that code for the same CDR3. CDR3 sequence: CASSLEGQGRGYTF. CDR3 DNA sequence: TGCGCCAGCAGCTTGGAGGGACAGGGTCGTGGCTACACCTTC. The chain is built from TRBV5-1 and TRBJ1-2; TRBD1 matches 9 bases. The CDR3 spans 14 residues. V was clipped by 0 bases and J by 7 bases; unmatched bases: 4. CDR1 and CDR2 (germline): SGHRS, YFSETQ.

V and J are TRBV6-1 and TRBJ2-7; 7 bases are a match to TRBD1. The germline gives CDR1 MNHNS, CDR2 SASEGT. This CDR3 contains 14 residues. Germline trimming cut 2 bases from V and 4 bases from J; bases unmatched to any gene: 5. Written as DNA, the CDR3 is TGTGCCAGCAGTGAATACAGGGGTCTGTACGAGCAGTACTTC. Amino acid sequence: CASSEYRGLYEQYF.

This CDR3 is CAISAGGGNSYNEQFF. The CDR3 region has the DNA TGTGCCATCAGCGCGGGGGGGGGAAACTCCTACAATGAGCAGTTCTTC. The chain links TRBV10-3 to TRBJ2-1, with TRBD2 matching over 9 bases. CDR3 length: 16 amino acids. V was clipped by 6 bases and J by 0 bases; unmatched bases: 6. Germline CDR1 is ENHRY and CDR2 is SYGVKD.

The J gene is TRBJ2-1, the V gene TRBV27, with unresolved D. There are 16 residues in the CDR3. The germline V gene encodes CDR1 MNHEY and CDR2 SMNVEV (reference sequence). The V end was cut by 7 bases, the J end by 6 bases, with 22 bases between. CDR3 protein: CASMISLSGLSNEQFF. Written as DNA, the CDR3 is TGTGCCAGCATGATTTCCCTATCCGGGTTGTCCAATGAGCAGTTCTTC.

V usage is TRBV5-6 and J usage is TRBJ2-7, with D hard to call. In germline, CDR1 is SGHDT, CDR2 YYEEEE. The CDR3 sequence is 13 residues long. V shed 4 bases and J shed 0 bases, with 8 bases lying between them. The CDR3 DNA reads TGTGCCAGCAGCATCGACATCTCCTACGAGCAGTACTTC. Translating it yields CASSIDISYEQYF.

V gene TRBV11-3 combines with J gene TRBJ2-6; 12 bases align to TRBD1. CDR3 length equals 19 residues. Germline CDR1 is SGHNT and CDR2 is YENEEA. The trim removed 5 bases at V and 2 bases at J, leaving 10 bases unmatched. The CDR3 DNA reads TGTGCCAGCAGCCCGGGTTTGGGACAGGGGGCTACTGGGGCCAACGTCCTGACTTTC. Translation gives CASSPGLGQGATGANVLTF.

The chain recombines TRBV11-3 with TRBJ2-7, with TRBD2 matching over 9 bases. The trim removed 1 base at V and 5 bases at J, leaving 0 bases unmatched. In germline, CDR1 is SGHNT, CDR2 YENEEA. The length of the CDR3 is 13 residues. In DNA form, the CDR3 reads TGTGCCAGCAGCTTAGGACTAGCGGACGAGCAGTACTTC. This gives the protein CASSLGLADEQYF. Complete variable domain (other parts from reference TRBV11-3 and TRBJ2-7): EAGVVQSPRYKIIEKKQPVAFWCNPISGHNTLYWYLQNLGQGPELLIRYENEEAVDDSQLPKDRFSAERLKGVDSTLKIQPAELGDSAVYLCASSLGLADEQYFGPGTRLTVT.

The rearrangement links TRBV7-6 to TRBJ2-2; unclear D gene. The CDR3 loop spans 12 amino acids. Germline CDR1 is SGHVS and CDR2 is FNYEAQ. V was shortened by 5 bases and J by 7 bases, with 8 bases between the two germline ends. The CDR3 here is CASSRVSGELFF. The CDR3 DNA follows: TGTGCCAGCAGCCGAGTAAGCGGGGAGCTGTTTTTT.

The CDR3 here is CASSPGQTTYGYTF. The CDR3 coding sequence is TGTGCCAGCAGCCCTGGACAGACCACATATGGCTACACCTTC. The rearrangement links TRBV5-4 to TRBJ1-2; D perhaps matches TRBD1 (6 bases). V was cut by 4 bases and J by 5 bases, with 15 bases left in between. Germline CDR1 and CDR2: SGHNT and YYREEE (reference sequence). The CDR3 is 14 residues long.

CDR3 coding DNA: TGTGCCAGCAGCCCAAACCAGGCTTCTAACTATGGCTACACCTTC. This gives the protein CASSPNQASNYGYTF. The chain couples TRBV14 to TRBJ1-2, with unresolved D. The CDR3 length is 15 residues. Trimming left V 4 bases short and J 0 bases short, with 12 bases between. Germline values: CDR1 SGHDN, CDR2 FVKESK.

This clone occurred a few times. J is TRBJ1-2 and V is TRBV27; D is perhaps TRBD1 (6 bases). Trimming cost V 6 bases and J 2 bases, with 16 bases left between them. CDR1 and CDR2 from the germline V gene are MNHEY and SMNVEV (reference sequence). The CDR3 is made up of 15 amino acids. The CDR3 DNA follows: TGTGCCAGCAGACCAACAGGGCCAGCCAACTATGGCTACACCTTC. Protein sequence: CASRPTGPANYGYTF.

Turning to this clone: Additional DNA sequences in this sample encode the identical CDR3. The J gene is TRBJ2-1, the V gene TRBV25-1; D is perhaps TRBD1 (6 bases). The CDR3 is 13 amino acids. The germline CDR1 and CDR2 sequences are MGHDK and SYGVNS. V shed 6 bases and J shed 4 bases, with 10 bases lying between them. CDR3 in amino acids: CASSRDIYNEQFF. The CDR3 nucleotides read TGTGCCAGCAGCCGGGACATTTACAATGAGCAGTTCTTC.

The rearrangement joins TRBV10-1 to TRBJ2-4, with a possible D match to TRBD2 (6 bases). Germline CDR1 and CDR2: WNHNN and SYGVQD (reference sequence). V dropped 3 bases and J dropped 3 bases, with 15 bases sitting between them. There are 16 residues in the CDR3. The CDR3 reads CASSEEAGGDKNIQYF. Here the CDR3 DNA reads TGCGCCAGCAGTGAAGAGGCAGGAGGGGACAAAAACATTCAGTACTTC.

This rearrangement joins TRBV7-2 to TRBJ2-7, with TRBD2 matching over 14 bases. The ends lost 2 bases at V and 3 bases at J; junction bases unmatched: 12. This CDR3 has 19 amino acids. Germline V gene data show CDR1 as SGHTA and CDR2 as FQGNSA. The CDR3 region has the DNA TGTGCCAGCAGCTTATGGCTCCCTGGACTAGCGGGAGGCCGCTACGAGCAGTACTTC. Protein: CASSLWLPGLAGGRYEQYF.

Only one count was recorded for this clone. The chain employs TRBV11-1 and TRBJ1-2; 8 bases are a match to TRBD1. In germline, CDR1 is SGHAT, CDR2 FQDESV (reference sequence). The J segment lost 6 bases and the V segment lost 3 bases, leaving 3 bases of the junction unmatched. The CDR3 has 13 residues. This chain's CDR3 is CASSLDRVHGYTF. The DNA of the CDR3 is TGTGCCAGCAGCTTGGACAGGGTCCATGGCTACACCTTC.

The chain combines TRBV7-9 with TRBJ1-5; D not resolved. The CDR3 spans 13 residues. V lost 5 bases, J lost 2 bases, and 7 bases lay in between. The germline gives CDR1 SEHNR, CDR2 FQNEAQ (reference sequence). The CDR3 reads CASSREGNQPQHF. The CDR3 DNA is TGTGCCAGCAGCCGGGAAGGCAATCAGCCCCAGCATTTT.

This clone occurred a few times. Other DNA sequences of this sample code for an identical CDR3. The rearrangement uses TRBV18 and TRBJ2-7, with D possibly TRBD2 on 7 matching bases. CDR1 KGHSH and CDR2 LQKENI come from the germline V gene. The V and J ends lost 3 bases and 4 bases respectively, with 13 bases between them. CDR3 length equals 14 residues. Here the CDR3 reads CASSPGRGGYEQYF. The CDR3 DNA follows: TGTGCCAGCTCACCCGGCAGGGGAGGGTACGAGCAGTACTTC.

This clone was seen more than once but under ten times. The rearrangement uses TRBV2 and TRBJ1-5; D may be TRBD1 (6 bases). Between the trimmed V and J ends, which lost 8 bases and 2 bases, there was a span of 10 bases. The germline V gene has CDR1 SNHLY and CDR2 FYNNEI. The CDR3 has 13 residues. As DNA, the CDR3 is TGTGCCAGCGGTAACAGGGGCAATCAGCCCCAGCATTTT. Amino acids: CASGNRGNQPQHF.

The chain recombines TRBV18 with TRBJ2-3; 15 bases agree with TRBD2. The CDR3 contains 18 residues. Germline V gene lookup returns CDR1 KGHSH and CDR2 LQKENI. J lost 2 bases, V lost 3 bases, and 6 bases had no gene match. In nucleotides, the CDR3 is TGTGCCAGCTCACCCGGACTAGCGGGAGGGCTTAACACAGATACGCAGTATTTT. Its translation: CASSPGLAGGLNTDTQYF.

This sequence joins TRBV10-3 and TRBJ2-7; 14 bases line up with TRBD2. V gave up 6 bases and J gave up 0 bases; unmatched junction bases: 7. This CDR3 has 17 amino acids. Germline V gives CDR1 ENHRY, CDR2 SYGVKD. CDR3 nucleotide sequence: TGTGCCATCAGCACCGGGACTAGCGGGGGCAGCTCCTACGAGCAGTACTTC. Its translation: CAISTGTSGGSSYEQYF.

The J gene is TRBJ1-2, the V gene TRBV30; D unresolved. Trimming pared 8 bases from V and 2 bases from J, leaving 15 bases between. This CDR3 is 13 amino acids long. CDR1 and CDR2 from the germline V gene are GTSNPN and SVGIG (reference sequence). In DNA form, the CDR3 reads TGTGCCCAGCTCCCTCAGGAAAACTATGGCTACACCTTC. It codes for CAQLPQENYGYTF.

The rearrangement joins TRBV30 to TRBJ1-5; 10 nucleotides line up with TRBD1. Losses at the gene ends were 1 base for V and 7 bases for J; bases not matched to a gene: 4. This CDR3 contains 14 residues. CDR1 GTSNPN and CDR2 SVGIG come from the germline V gene (reference sequence). The CDR3 protein is CAWSGQGAGQPQHF. CDR3 in DNA: TGTGCCTGGAGTGGACAGGGGGCAGGACAGCCCCAGCATTTT.

The gene calls are TRBV5-1 and TRBJ2-7, with 7 bases lining up with TRBD1. Germline loops: CDR1 SGHRS, CDR2 YFSETQ. With 1 base clipped from V and 2 bases from J, the junction kept 3 bases outside the gene matches. The CDR3 covers 14 residues. The CDR3: CASSLTGAPYEQYF. For the CDR3, the DNA is TGCGCCAGCAGCTTGACAGGGGCCCCCTACGAGCAGTACTTC.